This TCR beta chain derives from a study of control samples from healthy donors and cancer patients. Germline CDR1 SQVTM, CDR2 ANQGSEA. The CDR3 has 11 amino acids. Deletions cut 6 bases from V and 2 bases from J, with 4 bases between. Using immunoSEQ multiplex PCR, the repertoire was profiled, and TCRdb retains in-frame clones only, with some absent. The sample holds 95,000 to 150,000 clones, around 89% seen once. Material: blood. The TCR was taken from a man aged 40-49 years in good health. The chain employs TRBV29-1 and TRBJ2-2; D not certain. In DNA form, the CDR3 reads TGCAGCGTAGCTAACACCGGGGAGCTGTTTTTT. Its translation: CSVANTGELFF.